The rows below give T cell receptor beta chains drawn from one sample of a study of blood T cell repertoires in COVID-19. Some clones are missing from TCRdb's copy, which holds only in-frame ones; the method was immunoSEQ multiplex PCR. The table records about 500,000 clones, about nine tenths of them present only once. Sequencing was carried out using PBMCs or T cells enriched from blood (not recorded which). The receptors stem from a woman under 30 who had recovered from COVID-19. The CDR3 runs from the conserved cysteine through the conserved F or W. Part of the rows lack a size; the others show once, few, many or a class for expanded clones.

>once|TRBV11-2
CASSSVTEGYGYTF
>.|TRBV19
CASSILIAVDRNEQFF
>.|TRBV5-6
CASSLGVQVNEQFF
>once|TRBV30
CAWSDGTQGNQPQHF
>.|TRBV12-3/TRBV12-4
CASSFGTEETQYF
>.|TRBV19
CASTPERTGATDTQYF
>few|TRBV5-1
CASSLGGGGPQHF
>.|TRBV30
CAWSRASFGRGNSPLHF
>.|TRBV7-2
CASSLQGGTNEKLFF
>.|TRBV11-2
CASSLGTGANVLTF
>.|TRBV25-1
CASSASGGAPGELFF
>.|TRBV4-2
CASSQVMSSTDTQYF
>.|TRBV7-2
CASSLGLVGEKLFF
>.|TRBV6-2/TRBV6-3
CASSYGLSSYEQYF
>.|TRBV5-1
CASSFYGGQSNSPLHF
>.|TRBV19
CASSKRTSGGALTSTDTQYF
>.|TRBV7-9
CASSLRADPNYGYTF
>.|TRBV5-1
CASSLPRGGAVNEQFF
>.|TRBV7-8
CASSDRDNYQPQHF
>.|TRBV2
CASSRESGELFF
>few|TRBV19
CASSGQAKAGELFF
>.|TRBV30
CAWRTGGGGMNTEAFF
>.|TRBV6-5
CASSRVGTGITEAFF
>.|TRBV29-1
CSVEGGTEEFNGNTIYF
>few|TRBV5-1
CASSLGKGLRVETQYF
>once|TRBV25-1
CASSEAGAYGYTF
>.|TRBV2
CASRYTGVGNTEAFF
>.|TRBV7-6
CASSLGQGLAFF
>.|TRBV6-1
CASSESLGADTQYF
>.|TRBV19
CASSITENTEAFF
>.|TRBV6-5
CASSFSGTVGLETQYF
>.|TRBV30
CASGRDSHNEQFF
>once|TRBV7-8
CASSLRGGDTEAFF
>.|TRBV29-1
CSVGRGGAEAFF
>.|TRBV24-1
CATSTPPGLPYEQYF
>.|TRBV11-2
CASSLDRVTDTQYF
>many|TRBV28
CASSQVTDRLNYGYTF
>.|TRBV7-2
CASSLGTASSTDTQYF
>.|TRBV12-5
CASGLVRGEGLQPQHF
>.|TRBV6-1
CASSEAVWLAGGKESEQYF
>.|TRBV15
CATSREPLIAGSSYEQYF
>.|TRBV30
CAWIDRAYSYEQYF
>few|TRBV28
CASSAEGGVVNEQFF
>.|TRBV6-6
CASSLGRVSEKLFF
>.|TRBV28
CASSPPNGDSSYEQYF